This TCR beta chain appears in the sequencing data of a study of blood T cell repertoires in COVID-19. Study-level information: Acute and convalescent COVID-19 samples came from the United States, Italy and Spain. PBMCs, B-cell-depleted T cells, or T cells were the source of the cDNA or gDNA that made up the material.

Methods used by the authors: Estimated nucleated cell counts came from reference gene primer amplification. Produced via immunoSEQ multiplex PCR; TCRdb's table is partial and in-frame only. For V, J and clone size, that table is used; D and trimming come from the DNA. The sample lists 200,000 to 250,000 clones, approximately 79% occurring once. Trimming stripped 7 bases from V and 1 base from J, with 13 bases between. Germline V CDR1 and CDR2: SQVTM, ANQGSEA. The CDR3 sequence is 13 residues long. The TCR sequence derives from a woman older than 75 with active or convalescent COVID-19. The V call is TRBV29-1, the J call TRBJ1-1; a possible D gene is TRBD1 (6 bases). Sequenced input: peripheral blood. The CDR3 loop reads CSAGQIGNTEAFF. The DNA for the CDR3 is TGCAGCGCAGGACAGATTGGGAACACTGAAGCTTTCTTT. The whole variable domain, filled in from reference TRBV29-1 and TRBJ1-1, reads SAVISQKPSRDICQRGTSLTIQCQVDSQVTMMFWYRQQPGQSLTLIATANQGSEATYESGFVIDKFPISRPNLTFSTLTVSNMSPEDSSIYLCSAGQIGNTEAFFGQGTRLTVV.